Presented here are 10 T cell receptor beta chains from one specimen sequenced in a study of identical twins. TCRdb redid the calling of the 5' RACE reads with MiXCR, one entry per CDR3 protein. Among approximately 240,000 distinct CDR3 sequences listed, around an eighth were seen once. The source material was memory (CD45RO+) T cells sorted from blood. The receptors were gathered from a woman in her late teens or twenties in good health.

This clonotype was found a few times. The rearrangement links TRBV7-2 to TRBJ2-3; possibly TRBD1 for D (5 bases). The CDR3 covers 14 residues. Germline values: CDR1 SGHTA, CDR2 FQGNSA. The V gene lost 2 bases and the J gene lost 7 bases, with 13 bases spanning the gap. CDR3 region: CASSLRRGPYTQYF. The CDR3 DNA sequence: TGTGCCAGCAGCTTAAGAAGGGGCCCATATACGCAGTATTTT.

The CDR3 nucleotides read TGTGCCAGCAGCTTAGGGGGGTTCAATCAGCCCCAGCATTTT. It encodes CASSLGGFNQPQHF. V is TRBV7-9 and J is TRBJ1-5, with D possibly TRBD1 on 5 matching bases. The CDR3 loop spans 14 amino acids. Trimming stripped 1 base from V and 3 bases from J, with 7 bases between. Germline CDR1 reads SEHNR; CDR2 reads FQNEAQ (reference sequence).

This clonotype was recorded many times. The V and J genes are TRBV11-3 and TRBJ2-7; D gene unclear. The CDR3 loop spans 13 amino acids. Trimming took 0 bases from V and 4 from J, leaving 7 bases between them. Germline V gene sequence: CDR1 SGHNT, CDR2 YENEEA. CDR3 loop: CASSLDFRYEQYF. The CDR3 nucleotides read TGTGCCAGCAGCTTAGATTTTCGGTACGAGCAGTACTTC.

This chain connects TRBV7-2 to TRBJ1-2; 7 bases map to TRBD1. The CDR3 covers 14 residues. Losses at the gene ends were 4 bases for V and 8 bases for J; bases not matched to a gene: 10. Germline loops: CDR1 SGHTA, CDR2 FQGNSA. The DNA for the CDR3 is TGTGCCAGCAGCTCCGCGACAGGGTTTTACGGCTACACCTTC. As protein: CASSSATGFYGYTF.

The chain has TRBV11-2 and TRBJ2-7; D is uncertain. The V and J ends lost 5 bases and 5 bases respectively, with 4 bases between them. The length of the CDR3 is 10 residues. Germline values: CDR1 SGHAT, CDR2 FQNNGV. CDR3 bases: TGTGCCAGCAGCCTCAACGAGCAGTACTTC. Translated, it gives CASSLNEQYF. The variable domain in full, with the rest retrieved from reference TRBV11-2 and TRBJ2-7, is EAGVAQSPRYKIIEKRQSVAFWCNPISGHATLYWYQQILGQGPKLLIQFQNNGVVDDSQLPKDRFSAERLKGVDSTLKIQPAKLEDSAVYLCASSLNEQYFGPGTRLTVT.

A few counts support this clonotype. The V and J genes are TRBV12-3 or TRBV12-4 and TRBJ2-3; TRBD2 matches 9 bases. This CDR3 region has 17 residues. V lost 6 bases to trimming and J lost 2 bases; unmatched junction nucleotides: 12. The CDR3 loop is CASRESVAGVVTDTQYF. CDR3 sequence (DNA): TGTGCCAGCAGAGAATCTGTAGCGGGGGTAGTCACAGATACGCAGTATTTT.

This clonotype was seen many times. The J gene is TRBJ2-1, the V gene TRBV6-5; TRBD2 agrees at 10 bases. This CDR3 region has 15 residues. The germline gives CDR1 MNHEY, CDR2 SVGAGI. V lost 8 bases and J lost 4; bases outside the gene matches: 8. The CDR3 DNA follows: TGTGCCAGCGTTCAGCGGGGGGGGCTATACAATGAGCAGTTCTTC. It encodes CASVQRGGLYNEQFF.

Ten or more counts support this clonotype. The chain recombines TRBV3-1 with TRBJ1-3; perhaps TRBD1 as D (5 bases). Germline V CDR1 and CDR2: LGHDT, YNNKEL (reference sequence). This CDR3 has 14 residues. Trimming took 1 base from V and 7 from J, leaving 11 bases between them. CDR3 sequence reads: CASSQAGEGNTIYF. The CDR3 region has the DNA TGTGCCAGCAGCCAAGCGGGGGAGGGGAACACCATATATTTT.

This clonotype was recorded a few times. J is TRBJ1-1 and V is TRBV5-6; D is perhaps TRBD1 (6 bases). The germline V and J ends were trimmed by 3 bases and 4 bases, with 10 bases remaining between them. Germline CDR1 reads SGHDT; CDR2 reads YYEEEE. The CDR3 spans 13 residues. The CDR3 nucleotides are TGTGCCAGCAGCTGGCAGGGGAGCACTGAAGCTTTCTTT. This codes for CASSWQGSTEAFF. Supplemented by reference TRBV5-6 and TRBJ1-1, the full variable domain reads DAGVTQSPTHLIKTRGQQVTLRCSPKSGHDTVSWYQQALGQGPQFIFQYYEEEERQRGNFPDRFSGHQFPNYSSELNVNALLLGDSALYLCASSWQGSTEAFFGQGTRLTVV.

This clonotype was seen a handful of times. The chain has TRBV28 and TRBJ1-1, with 7 bases aligning to TRBD1. Losses at the gene ends were 8 bases for V and 4 bases for J; bases not matched to a gene: 13. The CDR3 length is 15 residues. Looked up from germline, CDR1 is MDHEN and CDR2 is SYDVKM. The CDR3 region has the DNA TGTGCCAGCGTAGCCTTCCGGGACAGAGTCACTGAAGCTTTCTTT. This codes for CASVAFRDRVTEAFF.